These 30 T cell receptor beta chains came from one sample sequenced in a study of blood T cell repertoires in COVID-19. Repertoires were generated with immunoSEQ multiplex PCR, while TCRdb's copy carries only in-frame clones and drops some. The sample has more than 300,000 clones; more than 75% are singletons. The material sequenced was peripheral blood. These TCRs come from a woman aged 25-40 years with COVID-19, enrolled during active disease.

CDR3: CASTGLAGNSYEQYF. For the CDR3, the DNA is TGCGCCAGCACCGGACTAGCGGGCAACTCCTACGAGCAGTACTTC. V gene TRBV5-1 combines with J gene TRBJ2-7; 11 bases are a match to TRBD2. This CDR3 region has 15 residues. The junction had 5 bases not matched to a gene; V was cut back by 6 bases and J by 0 bases. Per germline, CDR1 SGHRS and CDR2 YFSETQ.

This chain connects TRBV28 to TRBJ2-1; D is perhaps TRBD1 (6 bases). The CDR3 is made up of 15 amino acids. V lost 3 bases and J lost 4, with 13 bases in between. Looked up from germline, CDR1 is MDHEN and CDR2 is SYDVKM. In DNA form, the CDR3 reads TGTGCCAGCAGTTTGAGGGGGAGTTTTTACAATGAGCAGTTCTTC. It encodes CASSLRGSFYNEQFF.

The chain links TRBV19 to TRBJ2-1; 11 bases map to TRBD2. Per germline, CDR1 LNHDA and CDR2 SQIVND (reference sequence). Trimming cost V 3 bases and J 9 bases; bases outside gene matches: 10. The length of the CDR3 is 16 residues. CDR3 sequence reads: CASSISLAGGIGEQFF. The CDR3 DNA is TGTGCCAGTAGTATCTCGCTAGCGGGAGGAATAGGTGAGCAGTTCTTC.

The genes are TRBV4-1 and TRBJ1-3; 9 bases line up with TRBD1. V shed 4 bases, J shed 2 bases, and the junction held 0 bases outside the gene matches. Germline loops: CDR1 MGHRA, CDR2 YSYEKL. CDR3 size: 14 residues. CDR3 coding DNA: TGCGCCAGCAGCCGACAGGGGGCTGGAAACACCATATATTTT. It translates to CASSRQGAGNTIYF.

The chain joins TRBV6-5 to TRBJ1-6; D unresolved. The CDR3 sequence is 13 residues long. In germline, CDR1 is MNHEY, CDR2 SVGAGI. Trimming shortened V by 6 bases and J by 10 bases, and 13 bases separated the two germline ends. CDR3 sequence: CASSPRESSPLHF. CDR3 bases: TGTGCCAGCAGCCCCCGGGAAAGCTCACCCCTCCACTTT.

This sequence joins TRBV29-1 and TRBJ2-7, with a tentative D call TRBD1 (6 bases). Germline V gene data show CDR1 as SQVTM and CDR2 as ANQGSEA. V was trimmed by 0 bases and J by 4 bases, leaving 7 bases between them. The CDR3 has 12 residues. CDR3 in amino acids: CSVEEGAYEQYF. The CDR3 bases are TGCAGCGTTGAAGAGGGGGCGTACGAGCAGTACTTC.

The rearrangement uses TRBV19 and TRBJ2-1; the D gene is possibly TRBD2 (5 bases). The V gene's germline CDR1 is LNHDA and CDR2 SQIVND (reference sequence). With 7 bases removed from V and 1 base from J, the gap between germline ends came to 14 bases. The CDR3 spans 15 residues. CDR3 in amino acids: CASTLGSRSYNEQFF. In DNA form, the CDR3 reads TGTGCCAGTACCTTGGGGAGCCGGTCCTACAATGAGCAGTTCTTC. Based on the CDR3 plus reference TRBV19 and TRBJ2-1, the full variable domain is DGGITQSPKYLFRKEGQNVTLSCEQNLNHDAMYWYRQDPGQGLRLIYYSQIVNDFQKGDIAEGYSVSREKKESFPLTVTSAQKNPTAFYLCASTLGSRSYNEQFFGPGTRLTVL.

This clone was seen a few times. This sequence joins TRBV11-2 and TRBJ1-1, with a weak D call TRBD1 (6 bases). CDR3 length: 15 amino acids. CDR1 is SGHAT, CDR2 FQNNGV, per germline. Trimming stripped 6 bases from V and 1 base from J, with 15 bases between. The CDR3 region is CASRGDTSKNTEAFF. CDR3 in DNA: TGTGCCAGCAGAGGGGACACTTCCAAGAACACTGAAGCTTTCTTT.

The chain joins TRBV19 to TRBJ2-2; TRBD1 matches 11 bases. Germline V gene sequence: CDR1 LNHDA, CDR2 SQIVND (reference sequence). V dropped 5 bases and J dropped 5; count of bases not matched to a gene: 10. This CDR3 spans 17 amino acids. The CDR3 sequence: CASSFVRTGGMTGELFF. In DNA form, the CDR3 reads TGTGCCAGTAGTTTCGTTCGGACAGGGGGCATGACCGGGGAGCTGTTTTTT.

This sequence joins TRBV5-5 and TRBJ1-3; D is unclear. Germline assignment: CDR1 SGHKS and CDR2 YYEKEE (reference sequence). V was shortened by 4 bases and J by 7 bases, with 12 bases between the two germline ends. The CDR3 extends over 13 amino acids. The CDR3 coding sequence is TGTGCCAGCAGCCCCCTGATAGAGAACACCATATATTTT. Residues: CASSPLIENTIYF.

The rearrangement uses TRBV3-1 (or the pseudogene TRBV3-2) and TRBJ2-2; 8 bases are shared with TRBD2. CDR1 LGHDT and CDR2 YNNKEL come from the germline V gene (reference sequence). The CDR3 is 16 amino acids. Trimming took 3 bases from V and 4 from J; bases not matched to a gene: 7. DNA for the CDR3: TGTGCCAGCAGCCATCCCGGCCTAGCGGGCACCGGGGAGCTGTTTTTT. This codes for CASSHPGLAGTGELFF.

About this clone: Other DNA sequences in this specimen translate into the identical CDR3. The gene calls are TRBV6-5 and TRBJ1-1; possible D gene TRBD1, 6 bases. V gave up 0 bases and J gave up 5 bases, with 13 bases separating them. Germline-derived CDR1 and CDR2 are MNHEY and SVGAGI. The CDR3 consists of 15 residues. CDR3: CASSYSGGRGTEAFF. CDR3 DNA: TGTGCCAGCAGTTACTCGGGGGGGCGTGGGACTGAAGCTTTCTTT.

The gene calls are TRBV2 and TRBJ2-4; tentatively, D is TRBD2 (5 bases). Per germline, CDR1 SNHLY and CDR2 FYNNEI. The CDR3 sequence is 14 residues long. V was cut by 6 bases and J by 8 bases, with 17 bases left in between. The CDR3 region is CASRGKREWDIQYF. Here the CDR3 DNA reads TGTGCCAGCAGGGGCAAGAGGGAATGGGACATTCAGTACTTC.

The V call is TRBV5-6, the J call TRBJ1-5, with 9 bases fitting TRBD1. The germline gives CDR1 SGHDT, CDR2 YYEEEE. The CDR3 covers 14 residues. Trimming removed 4 bases from V and 7 bases from J; junction bases left unmatched: 6. CDR3 nucleotide sequence: TGTGCCAGCAGCGTTACAGGGGGCGGGCAGCCCCAGCATTTT. Its translation is CASSVTGGGQPQHF.

This chain connects TRBV9 to TRBJ2-1; TRBD1 aligns across 9 bases. Germline CDR1 reads SGDLS; CDR2 reads YYNGEE. V lost 3 bases, J lost 8 bases, and 9 bases stayed unmatched. The length of the CDR3 is 15 residues. DNA for the CDR3: TGTGCCAGCAGCGCTCACGGACAGGGGTTCGATGAGCAGTTCTTC. It translates to CASSAHGQGFDEQFF.

The chain links TRBV27 to TRBJ1-2; D call uncertain. Trimming removed 1 base at V and 5 bases at J, with 14 bases between. The germline V gene has CDR1 MNHEY and CDR2 SMNVEV (reference sequence). There are 15 residues in the CDR3. The CDR3 loop reads CASSLYPPVKYGYTF. DNA of the CDR3: TGTGCCAGCAGTTTATATCCCCCAGTAAAATATGGCTACACCTTC.

The chain is built from TRBV7-3 and TRBJ2-3; 9 nucleotides line up with TRBD2. Trimming took 0 bases from V and 5 from J; bases not matched to a gene: 15. Germline V CDR1 and CDR2: SGHTA, FQGTGA. The CDR3 covers 19 residues. This chain's CDR3 is CASSLTKSGRLLWGDTQYF. Written as DNA, the CDR3 is TGTGCCAGCAGCTTAACGAAGAGCGGGAGGCTTCTTTGGGGAGATACGCAGTATTTT.

As concerns this clone: The identical CDR3 is also encoded by other nucleotide sequences in the sample. The rearrangement joins TRBV30 to TRBJ2-7, with 9 bases fitting TRBD1. Looked up from germline, CDR1 is GTSNPN and CDR2 is SVGIG (reference sequence). The J segment lost 1 base and the V segment lost 4 bases, leaving 2 bases of the junction unmatched. The CDR3 contains 13 residues. The CDR3, as DNA: TGTGCCTGGACGACAGGGGGTTCCTACGAGCAGTACTTC. Its protein is CAWTTGGSYEQYF.

The chain carries TRBV11-2 and TRBJ2-7, with D possibly matching TRBD2 (6 bases). The germline V gene encodes CDR1 SGHAT and CDR2 FQNNGV. The CDR3 contains 12 residues. The V gene lost 3 bases and the J gene lost 4 bases, with 7 bases spanning the gap. This CDR3 reads CASSFGGYEQYF. CDR3 bases: TGTGCCAGCAGCTTTGGGGGGTACGAGCAGTACTTC.

The chain employs TRBV18 and TRBJ2-7; 7 nucleotides match TRBD2. This CDR3 is built from 16 residues. Germline V gene lookup returns CDR1 KGHSH and CDR2 LQKENI. Trimming removed 5 bases from V and 0 bases from J; junction bases left unmatched: 10. CDR3 sequence (DNA): TGTGCCAGCTCATTGGACGGGAGGTATAGCTCCTACGAGCAGTACTTC. Translation gives CASSLDGRYSSYEQYF. The variable domain in full, completed from reference TRBV18 and TRBJ2-7, reads NAGVMQNPRHLVRRRGQEARLRCSPMKGHSHVYWYRQLPEEGLKFMVYLQKENIIDESGMPKERFSAEFPKEGPSILRIQQVVRGDSAAYFCASSLDGRYSSYEQYFGPGTRLTVT.

In its sample, this clone was seen once. This chain links TRBV7-9 with TRBJ2-5; 9 positions match TRBD1. The CDR3 consists of 14 residues. Trimming removed 6 bases from V and 7 bases from J; junction bases left unmatched: 9. The germline V gene encodes CDR1 SEHNR and CDR2 FQNEAQ (reference sequence). Here the CDR3 reads CASSSGTGRWTQYF. DNA of the CDR3: TGTGCCAGCAGTTCCGGGACAGGGCGGTGGACCCAGTACTTC.

This clone has a single count. This chain uses TRBV19 with TRBJ2-3; 8 nucleotides line up with TRBD2. Unmatched junction bases numbered 3, after V lost 5 bases and J lost 5 bases. The CDR3 is 13 amino acids. The V gene's germline CDR1 is LNHDA and CDR2 SQIVND (reference sequence). CDR3 loop: CASSYGGEDTQYF. CDR3 coding DNA: TGTGCCAGTAGTTACGGGGGGGAAGATACGCAGTATTTT.

The chain couples TRBV5-3 to TRBJ2-7; D is unclear. TRBV5-3 is assigned to the ORF class and has an uncertain function. CDR3 length: 13 residues. V was cut by 0 bases and J by 2 bases, with 6 bases left in between. In DNA form, the CDR3 reads TGTGCCAGAAGCTTGGAGCTAACCTACGAGCAGTACTTC. As protein: CARSLELTYEQYF.

V usage is TRBV28 and J usage is TRBJ1-2, with a weak D call TRBD1 (5 bases). The CDR3 has 15 residues. V lost 6 bases and J 4 bases, leaving 18 bases between the germline ends. Germline-derived CDR1 and CDR2 are MDHEN and SYDVKM. CDR3 DNA: TGTGCCAGCAGGCCACCGGGAGGGGAGGCCTATGGCTACACCTTC. It encodes CASRPPGGEAYGYTF.

This sequence joins TRBV5-1 and TRBJ1-2, with D possibly being TRBD1 (5 bases). The CDR3 totals 16 residues. Germline V gives CDR1 SGHRS, CDR2 YFSETQ. V dropped 4 bases and J dropped 1 base, with 17 bases sitting between them. The CDR3 is CASSPATGPLNYGYTF. The CDR3 bases are TGCGCCAGCAGCCCAGCAACAGGCCCCCTTAACTATGGCTACACCTTC.

This chain joins TRBV6-6 and TRBJ1-5; D is uncertain. CDR1 and CDR2 (germline): MNHNY, SVGAGI (reference sequence). The CDR3 totals 15 residues. V shed 2 bases and J shed 0 bases, with 8 bases lying between them. The CDR3 reads CASSYGSYSNQPQHF. The CDR3 DNA reads as TGTGCCAGCAGTTACGGCAGTTATAGCAATCAGCCCCAGCATTTT.

The chain links TRBV4-1 to TRBJ2-1; 10 nucleotides line up with TRBD2. With V trimmed by 7 bases and J by 9 bases, 12 bases remained unmatched. The CDR3 is 15 amino acids. CDR1 is MGHRA, CDR2 YSYEKL, per germline. CDR3 residues: CASTFGASGSGEQFF. In nucleotides, the CDR3 is TGCGCCAGCACCTTCGGTGCTAGCGGGAGTGGTGAGCAGTTCTTC.

This chain connects TRBV5-5 to TRBJ2-1; 7 positions agree with TRBD1. V was pared by 3 bases and J by 3 bases, with 3 bases of the junction left unmatched. The CDR3 is 14 residues long. CDR1 SGHKS and CDR2 YYEKEE come from the germline V gene (reference sequence). CDR3 in amino acids: CASSSGQLYNEQFF. The CDR3 region has the DNA TGTGCCAGCAGCTCGGGACAGCTCTACAATGAGCAGTTCTTC. Full variable domain (missing parts from reference TRBV5-5 and TRBJ2-1): DAGVTQSPTHLIKTRGQQVTLRCSPISGHKSVSWYQQVLGQGPQFIFQYYEKEERGRGNFPDRFSARQFPNYSSELNVNALLLGDSALYLCASSSGQLYNEQFFGPGTRLTVL.

This clone has just a few counts. CDR3: CASSYSGQGTYEQYF. The CDR3 DNA follows: TGTGCCAGCAGTTACTCCGGACAGGGGACCTACGAGCAGTACTTC. The chain is built from TRBV6-5 and TRBJ2-7; 9 bases are a match to TRBD1. Germline CDR1 is MNHEY and CDR2 is SVGAGI. Losses at the gene ends were 0 bases for V and 2 bases for J; bases not matched to a gene: 2. This CDR3 has 15 residues.

The CDR3 DNA sequence: TGTGCCAGTAGTGGGACAGGGGAGGCAGATACGCAGTATTTT. It translates to CASSGTGEADTQYF. V gene TRBV19 combines with J gene TRBJ2-3, with TRBD1 matching 10 bases. With 5 bases clipped from V and 4 bases from J, the junction kept 3 bases outside the gene matches. The CDR3 extends over 14 amino acids. Germline V lookup: CDR1 LNHDA, CDR2 SQIVND (reference sequence).